The text below deals with one T cell receptor (beta chain). CDR3 length equals 15 residues. Germline CDR1 and CDR2: SGHAT and FQNNGV. The V gene lost 1 base and the J gene lost 0 bases, with 9 bases spanning the gap. These data come from a study of neoadjuvant anti-PD-1 for oral cavity cancer. Study summary: Patients without progression received a fourth nivolumab dose around day 43, then surgical resection on days 50-56.

PBMC libraries mostly used roughly 480 ng of input genomic DNA, with six replicates per sample. The assay was immunoSEQ multiplex PCR, and TCRdb's table has in-frame clones only and misses some. The table includes 30,000 to 35,000 clones, around nine tenths detected once. The sequenced sample was PBMCs, obtained before nivolumab (anti-PD-1) treatment. The chain couples TRBV11-2 to TRBJ1-1; D is unclear. This clonotype was obtained from a person between 35 and 79 years old with oral cavity squamous cell carcinoma. This chain's CDR3 is CASSLGLGLNTEAFF. The CDR3 DNA is TGTGCCAGCAGCTTAGGGCTGGGCTTGAACACTGAAGCTTTCTTT.